The present T cell receptor (beta chain) was sequenced within a study of sequential checkpoint blockade in melanoma. About the study: After both sequences, patients received maintenance nivolumab.

Treatment described: randomized to nivolumab then ipilimumab (arm A) or the reverse (arm B). No patient had prior DNA-damaging chemotherapy. PBMC sorting kept live CD3+CD8+ cells without CD19 or CD56. Here immunoSEQ multiplex PCR was the method, and the copy in TCRdb shows in-frame clones only, minus some. The table includes approximately 8,400 clones, more than 55% detected once. The sample here was CD8+ T cells sorted from blood (inferred from file names), taken from a patient given nivolumab and ipilimumab in sequence. The sequence was collected from a human patient with melanoma. Some clones in this sample may be carry-over from other donors' samples.

The CDR3 reads CASSQEGHFTDTQYF. The DNA of the CDR3 is TGCGCCAGCAGCCAAGAGGGACACTTCACAGATACGCAGTATTTT. The J gene is TRBJ2-3, the V gene TRBV4-1, with D possibly being TRBD1 (6 bases). Trimming took off 0 bases at V and 2 bases at J, with 9 bases between the two ends. This CDR3 is 15 amino acids long. The germline gives CDR1 MGHRA, CDR2 YSYEKL.